This T cell receptor (beta chain) was recovered during a study of T cell responses to AZD1222 COVID-19 vaccine. The table came from immunoSEQ multiplex PCR; TCRdb's copy has only in-frame clones and leaves some out. The sample carries roughly 130,000 clones, approximately 86% recorded once. The TCR sequence derives from an adult in good health. The material was peripheral blood, obtained on day 0 of AZD1222 vaccination.

The DNA of the CDR3 is TGCAGCGTTAAAAGTCCTGGGACAAAATATGGCTACACCTTC. This encodes CSVKSPGTKYGYTF. This sequence joins TRBV29-1 and TRBJ1-2, with D tentatively TRBD1 (6 bases). CDR3 length equals 14 residues. Germline V gene lookup returns CDR1 SQVTM and CDR2 ANQGSEA. V was clipped by 5 bases and J by 5 bases, with 18 bases between them.